One sample yielded the 10 T cell receptor beta chains listed below, sequenced in a study of T cell changes during pregnancy in multiple sclerosis. The repertoire was sequenced with immunoSEQ multiplex PCR; TCRdb's copy has only in-frame clones and lacks some. Seen here are approximately 61,000 clones, nearly 90% observed once, and the top ten hold approximately 1.8%. This specimen consisted of peripheral blood, obtained in the first trimester of pregnancy. These receptors were obtained from a female donor with multiple sclerosis, enrolled in a pregnancy study.

The CDR3 DNA reads as TGCAGCGCCCTACCAGGTGGGTCCCATGACTCTGGAAACACCATATATTTT. This codes for CSALPGGSHDSGNTIYF. This chain joins TRBV29-1 and TRBJ1-3; D is undetermined. This CDR3 contains 17 residues. V was clipped by 7 bases and J by 0 bases, with 22 bases between them. CDR1 is SQVTM and CDR2 is ANQGSEA in the germline V gene.

The chain has TRBV7-3 and TRBJ2-1, with no clear D. Per germline, CDR1 SGHTA and CDR2 FQGTGA. CDR3 size: 13 residues. V lost 5 bases, J lost 5 bases, and 10 bases lay in between. CDR3 in amino acids: CASSQGVNNEQFF. The CDR3 DNA sequence: TGTGCCAGCAGCCAAGGAGTTAACAATGAGCAGTTCTTC.

This clone has a handful of counts. The chain is built from TRBV7-6 and TRBJ2-3, with 8 bases that match TRBD2. Trimming removed 0 bases from V and 3 bases from J; junction bases left unmatched: 14. This CDR3 spans 19 amino acids. Germline V gene data show CDR1 as SGHVS and CDR2 as FNYEAQ. CDR3 bases: TGTGCCAGCAGCTTAGCCGTGACTAGCGCCGCGAAACCGACAGATACGCAGTATTTT. Protein product: CASSLAVTSAAKPTDTQYF.

The chain combines TRBV9 with TRBJ1-1; unclear D gene. V was trimmed by 3 bases and J by 0 bases, leaving 12 bases between them. Per germline, CDR1 SGDLS and CDR2 YYNGEE. The CDR3 runs to 15 residues. The CDR3 region is CASSALGSLNTEAFF. DNA for the CDR3: TGTGCCAGCAGCGCCCTAGGGAGCCTGAACACTGAAGCTTTCTTT.

This clone was detected only a few times. The rearrangement joins TRBV14 to TRBJ1-1; 8 bases match TRBD1. Germline V CDR1 and CDR2: SGHDN, FVKESK. CDR3 size: 13 residues. V was clipped by 3 bases and J by 6 bases; unmatched bases: 3. DNA for the CDR3: TGTGCCAGCAGCCACCAACAGGGGGCTGAAGCTTTCTTT. It translates to CASSHQQGAEAFF.

This chain uses TRBV9 with TRBJ2-3; TRBD2 matches at 15 bases. The CDR3 spans 16 residues. After removal of 5 bases from V and 4 bases from J, the junction contained 5 bases not matched to a gene. CDR1 SGDLS and CDR2 YYNGEE come from the germline V gene. The CDR3 loop is CASSNGLAGGADTQYF. DNA of the CDR3: TGTGCCAGCAGTAATGGACTAGCGGGAGGGGCAGATACGCAGTATTTT.

V gene TRBV7-3 combines with J gene TRBJ2-1, with a tentative D call TRBD2 (5 bases). The germline V gene encodes CDR1 SGHTA and CDR2 FQGTGA. Trimming took 4 bases from V and 6 from J, leaving 31 bases between them. The CDR3 runs 20 residues. The CDR3 region has the DNA TGTGCCAGCAGCTCCCTCCCGGGTCGGGATCCGGTAAAAGGGCCCAATGAGCAGTTCTTC. Residues: CASSSLPGRDPVKGPNEQFF.

This sequence joins TRBV18 and TRBJ2-3; 9 bases agree with TRBD2. Germline CDR1 reads KGHSH; CDR2 reads LQKENI. V was clipped by 3 bases and J by 7 bases; unmatched bases: 8. The CDR3 is 15 residues long. The CDR3 DNA sequence: TGTGCCAGCTCACCTCTAGCGGGACCTACGAATACGCAGTATTTT. Amino acids: CASSPLAGPTNTQYF.

The DNA for the CDR3 is TGTGCCAGCAGTTTACAGGGGCGGGAGGCAGATACGCAGTATTTT. Amino acid sequence: CASSLQGREADTQYF. The rearrangement links TRBV6-1 to TRBJ2-3; perhaps TRBD2 as D (8 bases). Germline V CDR1 and CDR2: MNHNS, SASEGT. Trimming took off 5 bases at V and 4 bases at J, with 16 bases between the two ends. This CDR3 spans 15 amino acids.

The gene calls are TRBV19 and TRBJ1-5, with D perhaps TRBD1 (5 bases). The CDR3 is 14 amino acids. Germline CDR1 and CDR2: LNHDA and SQIVND (reference sequence). V lost 6 bases and J lost 7, with 16 bases in between. CDR3 protein: CASSLDSRGQPQHF. DNA of the CDR3: TGTGCCAGTAGCCTCGACAGCAGAGGCCAGCCCCAGCATTTT.